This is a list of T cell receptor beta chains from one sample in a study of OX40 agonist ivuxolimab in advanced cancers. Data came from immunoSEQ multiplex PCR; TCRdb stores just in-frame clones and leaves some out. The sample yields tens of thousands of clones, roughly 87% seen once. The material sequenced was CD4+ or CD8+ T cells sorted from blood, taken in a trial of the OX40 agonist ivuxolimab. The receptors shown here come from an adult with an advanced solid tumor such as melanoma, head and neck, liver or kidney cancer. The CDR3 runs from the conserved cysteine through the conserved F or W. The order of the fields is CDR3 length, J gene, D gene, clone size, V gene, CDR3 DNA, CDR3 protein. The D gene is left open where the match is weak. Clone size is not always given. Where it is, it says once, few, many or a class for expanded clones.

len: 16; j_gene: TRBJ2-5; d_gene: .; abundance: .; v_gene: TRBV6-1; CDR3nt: TGTGCCAGCAGTGAAGCGCTTCGGTTTCGGAGGGAGACCCAGTACTTC; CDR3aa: CASSEALRFRRETQYF
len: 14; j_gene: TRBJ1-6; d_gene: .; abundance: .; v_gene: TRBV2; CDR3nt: TGTGCCAGCTCCGCCAGGGGTCTGAATTCACCCCTCCACTTT; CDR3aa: CASSARGLNSPLHF
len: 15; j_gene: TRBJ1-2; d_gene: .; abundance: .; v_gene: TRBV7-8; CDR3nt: TGTGCCAGCAGCTTAAACGCAGGCTTGGTCTATGGCTACACCTTC; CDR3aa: CASSLNAGLVYGYTF
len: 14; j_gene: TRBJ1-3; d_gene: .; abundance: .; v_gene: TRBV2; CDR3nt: TGTGCCAGCAGTCCCACCAGCTCTGGAAACACCATATATTTT; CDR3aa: CASSPTSSGNTIYF
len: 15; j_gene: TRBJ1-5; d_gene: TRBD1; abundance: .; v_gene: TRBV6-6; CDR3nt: TGTGCCAGCAGTTCCAAACAGGGGTGGAATCAGCCCCAGCATTTT; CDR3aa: CASSSKQGWNQPQHF
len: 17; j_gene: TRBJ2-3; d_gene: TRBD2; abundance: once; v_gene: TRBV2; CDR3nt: TGTGCCAGCACCCCCACTAGCGGGAGATGGGGGACAGATACGCAGTATTTT; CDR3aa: CASTPTSGRWGTDTQYF
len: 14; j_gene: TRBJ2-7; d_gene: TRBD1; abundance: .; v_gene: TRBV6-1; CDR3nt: TGTGCCAGCAGCCAACAGGGGGCGGGTTACGAGCAGTACTTC; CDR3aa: CASSQQGAGYEQYF
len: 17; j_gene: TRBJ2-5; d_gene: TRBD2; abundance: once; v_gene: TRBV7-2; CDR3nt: TGTGCCAGCAGCTTAAGAGGGACTAGCGGGAGTAGCGAGACCCAGTACTTC; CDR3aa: CASSLRGTSGSSETQYF
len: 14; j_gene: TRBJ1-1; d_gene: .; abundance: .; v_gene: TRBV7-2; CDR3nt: TGTGCCAGCAGCTTAGGAGGGGGGAACACTGAAGCTTTCTTT; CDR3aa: CASSLGGGNTEAFF
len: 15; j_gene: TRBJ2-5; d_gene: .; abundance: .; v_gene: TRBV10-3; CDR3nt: TGTGCCATCAGTGAGTCAGGTAGCCCTCAAGAGACCCAGTACTTC; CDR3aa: CAISESGSPQETQYF
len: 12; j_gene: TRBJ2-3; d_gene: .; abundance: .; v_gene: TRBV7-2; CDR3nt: TGTGCCAGCAGCCCCACCACAGATACGCAGTATTTT; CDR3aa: CASSPTTDTQYF
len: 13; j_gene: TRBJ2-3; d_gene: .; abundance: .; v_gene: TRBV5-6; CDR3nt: TGTGCCAGCAGCTTGACAGGGCCAGATACGCAGTATTTT; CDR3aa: CASSLTGPDTQYF
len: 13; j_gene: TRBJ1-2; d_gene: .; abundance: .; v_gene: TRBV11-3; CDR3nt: TGTGCCAGCAGCTCCGACAGTAGATATGGCTACACCTTC; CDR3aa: CASSSDSRYGYTF
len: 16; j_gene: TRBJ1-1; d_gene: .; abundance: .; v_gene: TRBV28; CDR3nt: TGTGCCAGCAGTTTACGGGGGCAGTGGGCGAACACTGAAGCTTTCTTT; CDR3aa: CASSLRGQWANTEAFF
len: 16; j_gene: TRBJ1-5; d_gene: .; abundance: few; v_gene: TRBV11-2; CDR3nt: TGTGCCAGCAGCCACATCCGGGGGTCTAGCAATCAGCCCCAGCATTTT; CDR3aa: CASSHIRGSSNQPQHF
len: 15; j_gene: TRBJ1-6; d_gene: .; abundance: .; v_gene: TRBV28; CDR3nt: TGTGCCAGCAGTTTAGGAGGGACATCCTCATTATCCATCCACTTT; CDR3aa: CASSLGGTSSLSIHF
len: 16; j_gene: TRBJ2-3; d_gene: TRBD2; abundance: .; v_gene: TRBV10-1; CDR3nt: TGCGCCAGCAGTGAGGGATCTAGCGGGTTCACAGATACGCAGTATTTT; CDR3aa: CASSEGSSGFTDTQYF
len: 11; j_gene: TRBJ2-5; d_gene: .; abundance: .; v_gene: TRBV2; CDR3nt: TGTGCCAGCCAGGAGAGAGAGACCCAGTACTTC; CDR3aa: CASQERETQYF
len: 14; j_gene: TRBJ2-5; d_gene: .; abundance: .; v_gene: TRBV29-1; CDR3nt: TGCAGCGTTTATCGGCGCGGAGGCCAAGAGACCCAGTACTTC; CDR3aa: CSVYRRGGQETQYF
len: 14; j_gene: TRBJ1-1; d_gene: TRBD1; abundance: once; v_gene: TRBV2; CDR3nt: TGTGCCAGCAGTGGACAGGGCTCTTACACTGAAGCTTTCTTT; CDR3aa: CASSGQGSYTEAFF
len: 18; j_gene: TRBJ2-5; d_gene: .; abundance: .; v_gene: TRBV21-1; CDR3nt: TGTGCCAGCAGCAAGGCTACTGTAGCGGGGGTAAACCAAGAGACCCAGTACTTC; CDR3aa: CASSKATVAGVNQETQYF
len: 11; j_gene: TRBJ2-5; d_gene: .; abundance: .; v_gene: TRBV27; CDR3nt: TGTGCCACCCGAAAGGAGGAGACCCAGTACTTC; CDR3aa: CATRKEETQYF
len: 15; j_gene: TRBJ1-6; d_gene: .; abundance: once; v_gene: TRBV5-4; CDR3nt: TGTGCCAGCAGCTTGGCCGGGACGAATAATTCACCCCTCCACTTT; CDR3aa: CASSLAGTNNSPLHF
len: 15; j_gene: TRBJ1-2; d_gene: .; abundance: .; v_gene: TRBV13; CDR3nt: TGTGCCAGCAGCCGACAGCAGGACCTTTCCTATGGCTACACCTTC; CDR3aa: CASSRQQDLSYGYTF
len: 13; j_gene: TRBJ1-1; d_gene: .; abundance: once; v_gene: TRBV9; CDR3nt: TGTGCCAGCAGCGTAGACGGCAGCACTGAAGCTTTCTTT; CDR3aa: CASSVDGSTEAFF
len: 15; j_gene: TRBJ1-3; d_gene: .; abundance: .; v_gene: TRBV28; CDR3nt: TGTGCCAGCAGCCCCGAGGACAGCTCTGGAAACACCATATATTTT; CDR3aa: CASSPEDSSGNTIYF
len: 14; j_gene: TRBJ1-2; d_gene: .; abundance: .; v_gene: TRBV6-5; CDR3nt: TGTGCCAGCAGGGAGAAGGGGCCGGTCTATGGCTACACCTTC; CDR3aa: CASREKGPVYGYTF
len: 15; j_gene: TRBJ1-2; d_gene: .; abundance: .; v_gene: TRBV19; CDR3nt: TGTGCCAGTAGTATTCCCGGACGGGCCGGGGAGGGCTACACCTTC; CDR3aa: CASSIPGRAGEGYTF
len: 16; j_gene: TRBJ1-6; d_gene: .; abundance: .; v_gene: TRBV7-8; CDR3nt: TGTGCCAGCAGCTCCTGGGGCCCCCGGTCGGATTCACCCCTCCACTTT; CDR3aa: CASSSWGPRSDSPLHF
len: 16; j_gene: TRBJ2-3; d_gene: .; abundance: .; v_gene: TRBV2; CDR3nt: TGTGCCAGCAGAGGTCGAGCTGGGGTTGTCACAGATACGCAGTATTTT; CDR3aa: CASRGRAGVVTDTQYF
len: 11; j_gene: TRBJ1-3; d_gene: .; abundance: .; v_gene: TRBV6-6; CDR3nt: TGTGCCAGCTCGGCTGGAAACACCATATATTTT; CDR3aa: CASSAGNTIYF
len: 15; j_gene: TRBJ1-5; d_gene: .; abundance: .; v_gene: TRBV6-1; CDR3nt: TGTGCCAGCAGGGTGGCACTTCAGGGGACTCAGCCCCAGCATTTT; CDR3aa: CASRVALQGTQPQHF
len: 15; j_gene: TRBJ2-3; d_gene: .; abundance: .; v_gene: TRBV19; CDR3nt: TGTGCCAGTAAATGGGGAACAGCCGGCACAGATACGCAGTATTTT; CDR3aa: CASKWGTAGTDTQYF
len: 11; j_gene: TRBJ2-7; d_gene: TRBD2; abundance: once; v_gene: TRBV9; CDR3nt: TGTGCCAGCAGCGCTGGGGGGGTTCAGTACTTC; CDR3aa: CASSAGGVQYF
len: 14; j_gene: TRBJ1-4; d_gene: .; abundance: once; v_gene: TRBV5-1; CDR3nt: TGCGCCAGTTCCCCGGGAGATGAAGGAGAAAAACTGTTTTTT; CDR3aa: CASSPGDEGEKLFF
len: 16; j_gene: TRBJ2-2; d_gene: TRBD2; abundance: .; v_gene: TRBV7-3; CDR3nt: TGTGCCAGCAGCTTGCATCGGGCGGGAGGTAACGGGGAGCTGTTTTTT; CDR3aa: CASSLHRAGGNGELFF
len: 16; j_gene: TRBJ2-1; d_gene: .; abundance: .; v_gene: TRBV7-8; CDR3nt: TGTGCCAGCAGCTTTTTACGGGGCCGGTCCTACAATGAGCAGTTCTTC; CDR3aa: CASSFLRGRSYNEQFF
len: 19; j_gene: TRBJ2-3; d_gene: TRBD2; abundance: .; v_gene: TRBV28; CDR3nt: TGTGCCAGCAGGGAGGACGGACTAGCGGGGGAACTTATTGCAGATACGCAGTATTTT; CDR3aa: CASREDGLAGELIADTQYF
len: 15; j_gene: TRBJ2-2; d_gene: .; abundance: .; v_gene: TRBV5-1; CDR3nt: TGCGCCAGCAGCGGAACAGCGATAAACACCGGGGAGCTGTTTTTT; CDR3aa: CASSGTAINTGELFF
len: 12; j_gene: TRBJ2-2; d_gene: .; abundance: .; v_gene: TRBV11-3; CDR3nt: TGTGCCAGCAGCACCAACACCGGGGAGCTGTTTTTT; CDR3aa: CASSTNTGELFF
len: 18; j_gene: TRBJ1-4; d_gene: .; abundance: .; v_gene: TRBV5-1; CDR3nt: TGCGCCAGCAGATATCGGGGCGTCTTCGGGGATACTAATGAAAAACTGTTTTTT; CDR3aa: CASRYRGVFGDTNEKLFF
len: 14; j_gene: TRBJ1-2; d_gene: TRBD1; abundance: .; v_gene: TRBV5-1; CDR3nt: TGCGCCAGCAGCTCAGGACAGGCCTTAGGGGGCTACACCTTC; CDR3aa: CASSSGQALGGYTF
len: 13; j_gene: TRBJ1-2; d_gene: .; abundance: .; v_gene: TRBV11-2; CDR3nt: TGTGCCAGCAGCCTCCGCGGCGGTAAGGGCTACACCTTC; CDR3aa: CASSLRGGKGYTF
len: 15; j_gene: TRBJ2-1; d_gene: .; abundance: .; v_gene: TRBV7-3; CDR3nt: TGTGCCAGCAGCTGGGGCGGAACATCCTACAATGAGCAGTTCTTC; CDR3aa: CASSWGGTSYNEQFF
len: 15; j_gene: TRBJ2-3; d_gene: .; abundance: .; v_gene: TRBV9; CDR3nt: TGTGCCAGCAGCGTAGGGGGCAGGGGCACAGATACGCAGTATTTT; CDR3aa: CASSVGGRGTDTQYF
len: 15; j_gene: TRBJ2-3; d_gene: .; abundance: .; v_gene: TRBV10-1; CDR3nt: TGCGCCAGCAGTGAGTCTGGCAGATACACAGATACGCAGTATTTT; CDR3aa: CASSESGRYTDTQYF
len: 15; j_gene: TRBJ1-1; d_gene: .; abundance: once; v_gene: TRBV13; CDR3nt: TGTGCCAGCAGCTTTGGGGACAAGAAGAACACTGAAGCTTTCTTT; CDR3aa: CASSFGDKKNTEAFF
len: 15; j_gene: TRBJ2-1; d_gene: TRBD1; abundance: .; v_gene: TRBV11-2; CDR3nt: TGTGCCAGCAGCTTAGACAGGGGGACCTACAATGAGCAGTTCTTC; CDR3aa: CASSLDRGTYNEQFF
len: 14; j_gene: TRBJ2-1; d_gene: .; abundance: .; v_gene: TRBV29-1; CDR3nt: TGCAGCGTTGAGTCCAGGGAAGTATACAATGAGCAGTTCTTC; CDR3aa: CSVESREVYNEQFF
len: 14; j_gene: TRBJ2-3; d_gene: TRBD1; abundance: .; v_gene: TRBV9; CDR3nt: TGTGCCAGCAGGTCGGGACAGGGGACAGATACGCAGTATTTT; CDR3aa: CASRSGQGTDTQYF
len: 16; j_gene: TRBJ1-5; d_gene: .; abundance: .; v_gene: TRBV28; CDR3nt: TGTGCCAGCAGTCCCCATCGGTCATCTAACAATCAGCCCCAGCATTTT; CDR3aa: CASSPHRSSNNQPQHF
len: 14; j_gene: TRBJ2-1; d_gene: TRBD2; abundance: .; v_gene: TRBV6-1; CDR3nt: TGTGCCAGCAGTTCAGCGGGGGTCTACAATGAGCAGTTCTTC; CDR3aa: CASSSAGVYNEQFF
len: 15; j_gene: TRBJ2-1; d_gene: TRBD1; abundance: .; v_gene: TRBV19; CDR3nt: TGTGCCAGTAGAACCGACAGGGGGCATAACAATGAGCAGTTCTTC; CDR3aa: CASRTDRGHNNEQFF
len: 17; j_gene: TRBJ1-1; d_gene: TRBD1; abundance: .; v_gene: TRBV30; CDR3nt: TGTGCCTGGAGCCGGGGGATTATCGCGGACAGGGCCTCTGAAGCTTTCTTT; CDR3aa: CAWSRGIIADRASEAFF
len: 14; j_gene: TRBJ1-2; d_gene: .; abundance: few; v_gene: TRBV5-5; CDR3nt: TGTGCCAGCAGCTTGGTTCCAGATAACTATGGCTACACCTTC; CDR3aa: CASSLVPDNYGYTF
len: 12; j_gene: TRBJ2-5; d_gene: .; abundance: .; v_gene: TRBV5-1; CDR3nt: TGCGCCAGCAGCCCCAGCCAAGAGACCCAGTACTTC; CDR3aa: CASSPSQETQYF
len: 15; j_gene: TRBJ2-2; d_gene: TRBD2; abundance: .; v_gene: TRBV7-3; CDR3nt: TGTGCCAGCAGCTTAGGCGGGAGCGGTACCGGGGAGCTGTTTTTT; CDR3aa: CASSLGGSGTGELFF
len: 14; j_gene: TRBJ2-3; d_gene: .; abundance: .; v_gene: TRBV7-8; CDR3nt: TGTGCCAGCAGCTTACTTCGTAGCACAGATACGCAGTATTTT; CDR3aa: CASSLLRSTDTQYF